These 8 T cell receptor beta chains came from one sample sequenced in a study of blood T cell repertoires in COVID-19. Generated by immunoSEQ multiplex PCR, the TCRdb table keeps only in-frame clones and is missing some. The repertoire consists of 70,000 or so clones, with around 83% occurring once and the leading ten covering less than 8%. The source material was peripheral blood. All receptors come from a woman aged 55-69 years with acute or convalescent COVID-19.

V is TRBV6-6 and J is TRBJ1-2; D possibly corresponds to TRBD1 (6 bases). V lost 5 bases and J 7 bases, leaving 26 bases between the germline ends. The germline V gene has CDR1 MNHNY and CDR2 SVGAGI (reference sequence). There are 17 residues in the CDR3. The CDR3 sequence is CASSQLTAGAPGGGYTF. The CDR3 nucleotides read TGTGCCAGCAGTCAACTGACGGCAGGGGCCCCGGGAGGTGGCTACACCTTC.

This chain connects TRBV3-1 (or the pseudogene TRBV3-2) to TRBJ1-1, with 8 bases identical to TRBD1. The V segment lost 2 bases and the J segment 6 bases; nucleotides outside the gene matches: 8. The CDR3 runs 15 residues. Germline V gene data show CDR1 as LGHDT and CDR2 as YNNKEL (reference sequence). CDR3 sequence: CASSQNRQGRAEAFF. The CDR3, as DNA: TGTGCCAGCAGCCAAAACCGACAGGGGAGGGCTGAAGCTTTCTTT.

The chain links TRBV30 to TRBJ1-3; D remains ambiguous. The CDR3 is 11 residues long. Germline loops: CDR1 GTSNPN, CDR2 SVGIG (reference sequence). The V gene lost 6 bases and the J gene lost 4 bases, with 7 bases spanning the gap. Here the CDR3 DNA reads TGTGCCTGTACACCAGGAAACACCATATATTTT. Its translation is CACTPGNTIYF. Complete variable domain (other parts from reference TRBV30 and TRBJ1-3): SQTIHQWPATLVQPVGSPLSLECTVEGTSNPNLYWYRQAAGRGLQLLFYSVGIGQISSEVPQNLSASRPQDRQFILSSKKLLLSDSGFYLCACTPGNTIYFGEGSWLTVV.

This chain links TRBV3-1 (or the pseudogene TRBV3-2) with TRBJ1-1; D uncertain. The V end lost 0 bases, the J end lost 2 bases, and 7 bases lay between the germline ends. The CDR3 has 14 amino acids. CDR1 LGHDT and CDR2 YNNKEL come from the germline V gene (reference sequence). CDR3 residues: CASSQDPVNTEAFF. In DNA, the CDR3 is TGTGCCAGCAGCCAAGATCCGGTTAACACTGAAGCTTTCTTT.

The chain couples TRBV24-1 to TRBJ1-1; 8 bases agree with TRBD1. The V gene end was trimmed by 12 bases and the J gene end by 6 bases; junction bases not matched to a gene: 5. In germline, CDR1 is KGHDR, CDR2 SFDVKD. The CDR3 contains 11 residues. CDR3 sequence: CAAGQGPEAFF. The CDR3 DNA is TGTGCCGCCGGACAGGGCCCTGAAGCTTTCTTT.

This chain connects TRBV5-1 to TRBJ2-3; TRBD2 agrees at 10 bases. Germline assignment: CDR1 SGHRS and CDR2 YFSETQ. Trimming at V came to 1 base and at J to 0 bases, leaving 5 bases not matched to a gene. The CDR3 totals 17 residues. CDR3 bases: TGCGCCAGCAGCTTGATAACTAGCGGGGCTAGCACAGATACGCAGTATTTT. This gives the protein CASSLITSGASTDTQYF.

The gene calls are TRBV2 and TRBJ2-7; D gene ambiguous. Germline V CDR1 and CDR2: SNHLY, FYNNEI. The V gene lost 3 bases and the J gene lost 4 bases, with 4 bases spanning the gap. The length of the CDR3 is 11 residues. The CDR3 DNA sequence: TGTGCCAGCAGTGATAATTACGAGCAGTACTTC. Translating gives CASSDNYEQYF.

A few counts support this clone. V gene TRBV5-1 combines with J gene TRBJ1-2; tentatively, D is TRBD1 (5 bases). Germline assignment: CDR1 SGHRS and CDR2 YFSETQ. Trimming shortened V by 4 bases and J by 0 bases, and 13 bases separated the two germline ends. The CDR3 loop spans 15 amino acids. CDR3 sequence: CASSLAGGANYGYTF. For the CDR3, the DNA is TGCGCCAGCAGCCTGGCTGGGGGGGCTAACTATGGCTACACCTTC.